This T cell receptor (beta chain) was identified during a study of T cell responses to AZD1222 COVID-19 vaccine. The study's findings and limits: Baseline seropositives among AZD1222 recipients totaled only 5 to 7. Distributed over spike, vaccine-associated CD4 TCRs predominated at 160-218 and 743-854. The study reported that nearly half of spike-specific TCRs target unmutated variant regions. Females outnumbered males among donors, who were mostly white British; clonal diversity was possibly underestimated.

Worth noting for this clone: Its antigen is as yet unknown.

Using immunoSEQ multiplex PCR, the repertoire was profiled, and TCRdb retains in-frame clones only, with some absent. Of 130,000 to 150,000 clones in the sample, 90% to 95% were seen once. This CDR3 is 15 amino acids long. J was trimmed by 9 bases and V by 3 bases; bases with no gene match: 10. Per germline, CDR1 SGHRS and CDR2 YFSETQ. This clonotype originated in an adult in good health. The source material was peripheral blood, sampled on day 0 of AZD1222 vaccination. This chain uses TRBV5-1 with TRBJ2-1; 9 bases fit TRBD2. The CDR3 nucleotides read TGCGCCAGCAGCTCAGGGGGGCTAGCGGGATCTGAGCAGTTCTTC. Translation: CASSSGGLAGSEQFF. The full variable domain, rest sourced from reference TRBV5-1 and TRBJ2-1, is KAGVTQTPRYLIKTRGQQVTLSCSPISGHRSVSWYQQTPGQGLQFLFEYFSETQRNKGNFPGRFSGRQFSNSRSEMNVSTLELGDSALYLCASSSGGLAGSEQFFGPGTRLTVL.